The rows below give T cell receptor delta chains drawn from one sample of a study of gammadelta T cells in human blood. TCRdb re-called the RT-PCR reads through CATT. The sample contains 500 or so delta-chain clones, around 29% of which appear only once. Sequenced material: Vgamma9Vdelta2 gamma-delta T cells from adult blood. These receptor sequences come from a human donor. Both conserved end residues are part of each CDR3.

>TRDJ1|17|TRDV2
CACDSLGGIRNTDKLIF
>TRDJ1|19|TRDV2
CACDRLLGGGSLYTDKLIF
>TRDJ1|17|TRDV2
CACDTVGGYAATDKLIF
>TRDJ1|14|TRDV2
CACDGLGDTDKLIF
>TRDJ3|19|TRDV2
CACDSILGESSWDTRQMFF
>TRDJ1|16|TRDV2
CACDTLGDTRTDKLIF
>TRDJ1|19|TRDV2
CACDTVSVGDTRNTDKLIF
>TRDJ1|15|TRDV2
CACDTLGMYTDKLIF
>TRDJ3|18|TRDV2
CACDTVMGDTWDTRQMFF
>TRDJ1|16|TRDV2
CACDPIGTGDTDKLIF
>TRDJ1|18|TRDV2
CACDTLLRGIHNTDKLIF
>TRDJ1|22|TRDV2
CACDTGNFPTELTGDSRVKLIF
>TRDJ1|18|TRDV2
CACDTLTGGEYYTDKLIF
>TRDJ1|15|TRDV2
CACDGLLGNTDKLIF
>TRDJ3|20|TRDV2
CACDSVLGDFSSWDTRQMFF
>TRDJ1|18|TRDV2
CACDPLLGDTRYTDKLIF
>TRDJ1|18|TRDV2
CACDTLHTGDDLTDKLIF
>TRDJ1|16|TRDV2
CACDTLVLGESDKLIF
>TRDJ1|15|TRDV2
CACDTLGIHTDKLIF
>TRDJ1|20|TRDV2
CACDTLETGGSSEDTDKLIF